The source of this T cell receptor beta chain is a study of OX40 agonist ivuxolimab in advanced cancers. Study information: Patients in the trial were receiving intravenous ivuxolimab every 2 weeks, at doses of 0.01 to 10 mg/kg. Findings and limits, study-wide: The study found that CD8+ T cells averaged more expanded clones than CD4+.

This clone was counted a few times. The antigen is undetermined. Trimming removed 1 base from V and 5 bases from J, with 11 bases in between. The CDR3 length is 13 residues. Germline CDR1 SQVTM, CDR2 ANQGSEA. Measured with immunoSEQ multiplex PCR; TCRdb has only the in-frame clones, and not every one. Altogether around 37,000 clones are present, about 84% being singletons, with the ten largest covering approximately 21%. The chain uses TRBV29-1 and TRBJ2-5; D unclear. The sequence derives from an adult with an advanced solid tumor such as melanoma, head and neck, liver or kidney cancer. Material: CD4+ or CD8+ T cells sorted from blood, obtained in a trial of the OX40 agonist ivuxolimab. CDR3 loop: CSVEGHYKETQYF. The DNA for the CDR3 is TGCAGCGTTGAAGGGCATTATAAGGAGACCCAGTACTTC.